The 18 T cell receptor beta chains reported below all come from one sample, sequenced in a study of cytomegalovirus exposure and HLA in healthy donors. The PCR was carried out with 60 Vbeta primers and 13 Jbeta primers. The data were produced by immunoSEQ multiplex PCR, yet TCRdb's version contains in-frame clones alone and is incomplete. The sample consists of some 160,000 clones, about 80% of them appearing once. The sequenced material came from PBMCs. The receptors were gathered from a woman aged 25 to 39 in good health and CMV-seronegative.

The chain is built from TRBV5-1 and TRBJ1-5, with TRBD1 matching 9 bases. Germline V gives CDR1 SGHRS, CDR2 YFSETQ. The CDR3 spans 15 residues. After removal of 6 bases from V and 4 bases from J, the junction contained 8 bases not matched to a gene. The CDR3 DNA follows: TGCGCCAGCAAGGCTGGGACAGGGAGTAATCAGCCCCAGCATTTT. Translating gives CASKAGTGSNQPQHF. The entire variable domain, with the rest obtained from reference TRBV5-1 and TRBJ1-5, is as follows: KAGVTQTPRYLIKTRGQQVTLSCSPISGHRSVSWYQQTPGQGLQFLFEYFSETQRNKGNFPGRFSGRQFSNSRSEMNVSTLELGDSALYLCASKAGTGSNQPQHFGDGTRLSIL.

The chain joins TRBV2 to TRBJ1-1; D might be TRBD1 (6 bases). The CDR3 consists of 11 residues. Trimming left V 7 bases short and J 5 bases short, with 8 bases between. Germline V lookup: CDR1 SNHLY, CDR2 FYNNEI. CDR3 in amino acids: CASKGDTEAFF. The CDR3 region has the DNA TGTGCCAGCAAGGGGGATACTGAAGCTTTCTTT. Variable domain in full (rest from reference TRBV2 and TRBJ1-1): EPEVTQTPSHQVTQMGQEVILRCVPISNHLYFYWYRQILGQKVEFLVSFYNNEISEKSEIFDDQFSVERPDGSNFTLKIRSTKLEDSAMYFCASKGDTEAFFGQGTRLTVV.

The chain employs TRBV27 and TRBJ2-1, with 7 bases matching TRBD1. The CDR3 length is 15 residues. From germline, CDR1 is MNHEY and CDR2 SMNVEV (reference sequence). The junction had 5 bases not matched to a gene; V was cut back by 5 bases and J by 1 base. CDR3 protein: CASSVGGPSYNEQFF. CDR3 nucleotide sequence: TGTGCCAGCAGTGTAGGGGGCCCGTCCTACAATGAGCAGTTCTTC.

For the CDR3, the DNA is TGTGCCAGCAGCTTAGTAGCGGGGGGGACCGGAGATACGCAGTATTTT. This codes for CASSLVAGGTGDTQYF. V is TRBV7-2 and J is TRBJ2-3; 11 nucleotides align to TRBD2. In germline, CDR1 is SGHTA, CDR2 FQGNSA. Trimming cost V 1 base and J 5 bases; bases outside gene matches: 5. The CDR3 runs to 16 residues.

The chain recombines TRBV5-1 with TRBJ1-1; 10 bases map to TRBD1. CDR3 length: 16 residues. The trim removed 0 bases at V and 5 bases at J, leaving 7 bases unmatched. Per germline, CDR1 SGHRS and CDR2 YFSETQ. The CDR3 sequence: CASSLGGGQGRTEAFF. CDR3 DNA: TGCGCCAGCAGCTTGGGAGGGGGACAGGGGAGGACTGAAGCTTTCTTT.

The rearrangement links TRBV30 to TRBJ1-6; 7 bases map to TRBD1. From germline, CDR1 is GTSNPN and CDR2 SVGIG (reference sequence). Unmatched junction bases numbered 2, after V lost 1 base and J lost 5 bases. The CDR3 loop spans 14 amino acids. In DNA form, the CDR3 reads TGTGCCTGGAGTGGGGACAGTAATAATTCACCCCTCCACTTT. Translation gives CAWSGDSNNSPLHF. The full variable domain, completed using reference TRBV30 and TRBJ1-6, is SQTIHQWPATLVQPVGSPLSLECTVEGTSNPNLYWYRQAAGRGLQLLFYSVGIGQISSEVPQNLSASRPQDRQFILSSKKLLLSDSGFYLCAWSGDSNNSPLHFGNGTRLTVT.

V usage is TRBV6-4 and J usage is TRBJ2-1, with 7 positions matching TRBD2. Germline CDR1 reads MRHNA; CDR2 reads SNTAGT. The CDR3 contains 14 residues. V was pared by 3 bases and J by 4 bases, with 3 bases of the junction left unmatched. DNA for the CDR3: TGTGCCAGCAGTGAGGGGGGGAATTACAATGAGCAGTTCTTC. Its protein is CASSEGGNYNEQFF.

A few counts support this clone. The chain uses TRBV11-2 and TRBJ1-1, with 9 positions matching TRBD1. The V segment lost 5 bases and the J segment 5 bases; nucleotides outside the gene matches: 12. This CDR3 has 16 residues. Germline values: CDR1 SGHAT, CDR2 FQNNGV. DNA of the CDR3: TGTGCCAGCAGCCCTCAGGGACAGGGTAAAGATACTGAAGCTTTCTTT. It is translated as CASSPQGQGKDTEAFF. The whole variable domain, filled in from reference TRBV11-2 and TRBJ1-1, reads EAGVAQSPRYKIIEKRQSVAFWCNPISGHATLYWYQQILGQGPKLLIQFQNNGVVDDSQLPKDRFSAERLKGVDSTLKIQPAKLEDSAVYLCASSPQGQGKDTEAFFGQGTRLTVV.

This chain uses TRBV6-5 with TRBJ1-1; TRBD1 is a possible D gene (5 bases). The CDR3 is 13 amino acids. Germline loops: CDR1 MNHEY, CDR2 SVGAGI. Trimming removed 6 bases from V and 1 base from J, with 9 bases in between. The CDR3 DNA is TGTGCCAGCAGCAGACAGTGGAACACTGAAGCTTTCTTT. Protein product: CASSRQWNTEAFF.

The chain uses TRBV2 and TRBJ1-5, with TRBD1 as a possible D gene (5 bases). V lost 4 bases and J lost 6, with 16 bases in between. In germline, CDR1 is SNHLY, CDR2 FYNNEI. The CDR3 sequence is 15 residues long. CDR3 sequence reads: CASSVTRAGPQPQHF. The CDR3 DNA is TGTGCCAGCAGTGTAACCAGGGCCGGTCCTCAGCCCCAGCATTTT.

The chain carries TRBV11-1 and TRBJ2-7, with D uncertain. Per germline, CDR1 SGHAT and CDR2 FQDESV (reference sequence). CDR3 length: 13 residues. V gave up 1 base and J gave up 2 bases, with 6 bases separating them. As DNA, the CDR3 is TGTGCCAGCAGCTTAGGGCAGACCTACGAGCAGTACTTC. It codes for CASSLGQTYEQYF.

The chain uses TRBV15 and TRBJ1-6; 7 bases line up with TRBD1. The CDR3 has 15 residues. Germline CDR1 reads LNHNV; CDR2 reads YYDKDF (reference sequence). V dropped 2 bases and J dropped 6; count of bases not matched to a gene: 4. The CDR3 DNA reads TGTGCCACCAGCAGAACACGGGACAGTAATTCACCCCTCCACTTT. Its translation is CATSRTRDSNSPLHF.

This sequence joins TRBV28 and TRBJ1-1; D possibly corresponds to TRBD1 (6 bases). This CDR3 spans 16 amino acids. CDR1 and CDR2 (germline): MDHEN, SYDVKM. The V and J ends lost 0 bases and 2 bases respectively, with 13 bases between them. The CDR3 protein is CASSLWNPGVNTEAFF. In nucleotides, the CDR3 is TGTGCCAGCAGTTTATGGAATCCAGGGGTTAACACTGAAGCTTTCTTT.

This clone was found once. The chain is built from TRBV5-5 and TRBJ2-5, with TRBD2 matching 8 bases. With 6 bases clipped from V and 3 bases from J, the junction kept 10 bases outside the gene matches. The CDR3 consists of 15 residues. From germline, CDR1 is SGHKS and CDR2 YYEKEE (reference sequence). The CDR3 DNA reads TGTGCCAGCACCTTTTTCGGGGGGGCCGAAGAGACCCAGTACTTC. Its translation: CASTFFGGAEETQYF.

This chain connects TRBV6-1 to TRBJ2-1, with 10 bases lining up with TRBD1. Per germline, CDR1 MNHNS and CDR2 SASEGT. The CDR3 is made up of 15 amino acids. V shed 7 bases, J shed 6 bases, and the junction held 9 bases outside the gene matches. Written as DNA, the CDR3 is TGTGCCAGCATTTTTACCGGGACAGGGGTCAATGAGCAGTTCTTC. The encoded protein is CASIFTGTGVNEQFF.

There are a few counts of this clone. The chain couples TRBV19 to TRBJ2-7; no clear D gene. Per the germline V gene, CDR1 is LNHDA and CDR2 is SQIVND (reference sequence). The CDR3 length is 13 residues. The V end was cut by 5 bases, the J end by 7 bases, with 15 bases between. CDR3 loop: CASSASTVGEQYF. The CDR3 region has the DNA TGTGCCAGTAGTGCTTCGACTGTAGGTGAGCAGTACTTC.

This chain links TRBV4-2 with TRBJ2-2, with 10 bases aligning to TRBD1. Germline V gene lookup returns CDR1 LGHNA and CDR2 YNFKEQ. The V gene end was trimmed by 2 bases and the J gene end by 5 bases; junction bases not matched to a gene: 2. There are 15 residues in the CDR3. In DNA, the CDR3 is TGTGCCAGCAGCCAAACGGGACAGGGGACCGGGGAGCTGTTTTTT. It specifies CASSQTGQGTGELFF.

This sequence joins TRBV9 and TRBJ2-5; 8 nucleotides line up with TRBD2. The CDR3 length is 18 residues. Unmatched junction bases numbered 14, after V lost 0 bases and J lost 4 bases. The germline CDR1 and CDR2 sequences are SGDLS and YYNGEE. The DNA for the CDR3 is TGTGCCAGCAGCGTAGCTCCGGCGCGGGGGGCTAACGGAGAGACCCAGTACTTC. It specifies CASSVAPARGANGETQYF.